The 21 T cell receptor beta chains listed next were all sequenced from one sample in a study of cytomegalovirus exposure and HLA in healthy donors. The PCR contained 60 Vbeta and 13 Jbeta primers. Sequencing was performed with immunoSEQ multiplex PCR; in TCRdb, only in-frame clones are kept and a portion is missing. The table for this sample gives about 130,000 clones. The specimen was PBMCs. These receptors all come from a man aged 18 to 30 in good health and CMV-seronegative.

V usage is TRBV13 and J usage is TRBJ2-3, with D maybe TRBD1 (5 bases). This CDR3 spans 16 amino acids. V lost 2 bases and J lost 0, with 12 bases in between. Germline CDR1 and CDR2: PRHDT and FYEKMQ (reference sequence). This CDR3 reads CASSLSVPGSTDTQYF. CDR3 nucleotides: TGTGCCAGCAGCTTAAGTGTTCCAGGGAGCACAGATACGCAGTATTTT. The full variable domain, completed using reference TRBV13 and TRBJ2-3, is AAGVIQSPRHLIKEKRETATLKCYPIPRHDTVYWYQQGPGQDPQFLISFYEKMQSDKGSIPDRFSAQQFSDYHSELNMSSLELGDSALYFCASSLSVPGSTDTQYFGPGTRLTVL.

This chain links TRBV9 with TRBJ2-3, with 7 bases lining up with TRBD2. Germline loops: CDR1 SGDLS, CDR2 YYNGEE. This CDR3 region has 14 residues. V lost 0 bases and J lost 6; bases outside the gene matches: 4. Written as DNA, the CDR3 is TGTGCCAGCAGCGTAGGGCTAGCGGAGGATACGCAGTATTTT. Amino acid sequence: CASSVGLAEDTQYF.

This chain joins TRBV28 and TRBJ1-1; D perhaps matches TRBD1 (5 bases). The germline V gene has CDR1 MDHEN and CDR2 SYDVKM. The CDR3 sequence is 14 residues long. Trimming stripped 7 bases from V and 3 bases from J, with 15 bases between. Written as DNA, the CDR3 is TGTGCCAGCACCCTGGGGGGGGAAGACACTGAAGCTTTCTTT. Its protein is CASTLGGEDTEAFF.

The V gene is TRBV19, the J gene TRBJ1-1, with a possible D match to TRBD1 (6 bases). CDR3 length equals 17 residues. Germline assignment: CDR1 LNHDA and CDR2 SQIVND (reference sequence). The germline V and J ends were trimmed by 7 bases and 1 base, with 22 bases remaining between them. The CDR3, as DNA: TGTGCCAGTACCCGCAGGAAGGGGGTCACGGAGAACACTGAAGCTTTCTTT. It translates to CASTRRKGVTENTEAFF.

V and J are TRBV6-4 and TRBJ2-3; TRBD2 is a possible D gene (6 bases). The CDR3 consists of 15 residues. Germline CDR1 is MRHNA and CDR2 is SNTAGT. Trimming cost V 4 bases and J 4 bases, with 15 bases left between them. CDR3 in DNA: TGTGCCAGCAGTGCTAGCGTGGGGTCCTCAGATACGCAGTATTTT. Amino acid sequence: CASSASVGSSDTQYF.

The J gene is TRBJ2-1, the V gene TRBV6-5; D gene uncertain. V lost 1 base and J lost 9, with 13 bases in between. The germline V gene encodes CDR1 MNHEY and CDR2 SVGAGI. The CDR3 extends over 14 amino acids. The CDR3 region is CASSYLASLSEQFF. CDR3 DNA sequence: TGTGCCAGCAGTTACTTAGCTAGTTTGAGTGAGCAGTTCTTC.

This chain links TRBV13 with TRBJ1-2; 12 positions match TRBD1. CDR1 is PRHDT, CDR2 FYEKMQ, per germline (reference sequence). Germline trimming cut 4 bases from V and 3 bases from J; bases unmatched to any gene: 3. This CDR3 comprises 15 residues. Written as DNA, the CDR3 is TGTGCCAGCAGCTCAGGGACAGGGGGCTACTATGGCTACACCTTC. Its protein is CASSSGTGGYYGYTF.

This rearrangement joins TRBV7-9 to TRBJ2-3, with D possibly TRBD2 on 6 matching bases. Germline lookup yields CDR1 SEHNR and CDR2 FQNEAQ (reference sequence). V was clipped by 4 bases and J by 0 bases, with 17 bases between them. The CDR3 loop spans 17 amino acids. CDR3 region: CASSSEGRILSTDTQYF. Here the CDR3 DNA reads TGTGCCAGCAGCTCGGAAGGGAGGATCCTTAGCACAGATACGCAGTATTTT.

V usage is TRBV30 and J usage is TRBJ1-4; a weak D match, TRBD1 (6 bases). Germline V gives CDR1 GTSNPN, CDR2 SVGIG (reference sequence). The CDR3 consists of 15 residues. V shed 0 bases and J shed 7 bases, with 15 bases lying between them. This chain's CDR3 is CAWSVLGRGAEKLFF. CDR3 coding DNA: TGTGCCTGGAGTGTACTAGGCAGGGGAGCTGAAAAACTGTTTTTT.

On this clone itself: Other DNA sequences in the same sample also yield this CDR3. The chain couples TRBV28 to TRBJ1-1; D uncertain. Germline-derived CDR1 and CDR2 are MDHEN and SYDVKM. The CDR3 spans 11 residues. The V and J ends lost 5 bases and 1 base respectively, with 2 bases between them. The CDR3 DNA sequence: TGTGCCAGCAGTCAGAACACTGAAGCTTTCTTT. This codes for CASSQNTEAFF.

The chain joins TRBV27 to TRBJ1-5; 9 bases align to TRBD1. The germline V gene has CDR1 MNHEY and CDR2 SMNVEV (reference sequence). Trimming took 2 bases from V and 4 from J; bases not matched to a gene: 6. This CDR3 contains 16 residues. The CDR3 region is CASSLTGQGWNQPQHF. The DNA of the CDR3 is TGTGCCAGCAGTTTAACGGGACAGGGATGGAATCAGCCCCAGCATTTT.

The V gene is TRBV7-9, the J gene TRBJ2-7; 11 nucleotides line up with TRBD2. The CDR3 is made up of 14 amino acids. V lost 6 bases to trimming and J lost 4 bases; unmatched junction nucleotides: 5. Germline V lookup: CDR1 SEHNR, CDR2 FQNEAQ (reference sequence). CDR3 coding DNA: TGTGCCAGCAGGCGACTAGCGGGACTGTACGAGCAGTACTTC. Its protein product is CASRRLAGLYEQYF.

This chain links TRBV10-3 with TRBJ1-2; 7 bases fit TRBD1. Germline trimming cut 3 bases from V and 4 bases from J; bases unmatched to any gene: 8. CDR1 and CDR2 (germline): ENHRY, SYGVKD. CDR3 length equals 15 residues. Here the CDR3 reads CAISDGVQGIYGYTF. The DNA for the CDR3 is TGTGCCATCAGTGATGGAGTACAGGGGATCTATGGCTACACCTTC.

V is TRBV2 and J is TRBJ2-5; 11 bases match TRBD2. The DNA end is more similar to TRBJ2-7, so the J call may be wrong. The CDR3 contains 16 residues. The V gene's germline CDR1 is SNHLY and CDR2 FYNNEI. Here the CDR3 DNA reads TGTGCCAGCAGTGAAGCCAGGGGACTAGCGGAGACCGAGCAGTACTTC. Amino acids: CASSEARGLAETEQYF.

This chain connects TRBV19 to TRBJ2-7, with 9 bases aligning to TRBD1. CDR3 length: 14 residues. Germline V CDR1 and CDR2: LNHDA, SQIVND (reference sequence). V gave up 1 base and J gave up 3 bases; unmatched junction bases: 1. This chain's CDR3 is CASSIGTGVYEQYF. CDR3 DNA: TGTGCCAGTAGTATAGGGACAGGGGTCTACGAGCAGTACTTC.

The chain uses TRBV28 and TRBJ2-3; 9 bases match TRBD2. Germline loops: CDR1 MDHEN, CDR2 SYDVKM. Trimming cost V 2 bases and J 0 bases; bases outside gene matches: 9. The CDR3 runs to 18 residues. DNA for the CDR3: TGTGCCAGCAGTTTACTCGCGGGGGGGTTCACTAGCACAGATACGCAGTATTTT. It is translated as CASSLLAGGFTSTDTQYF.

The CDR3 DNA is TGTGCCAGCAGTGAGGTCGCAGGCTATCAGCCCCAGCATTTT. Translating it yields CASSEVAGYQPQHF. This chain connects TRBV6-1 to TRBJ1-5; D is uncertain. Germline assignment: CDR1 MNHNS and CDR2 SASEGT. The length of the CDR3 is 14 residues. Trimming left V 3 bases short and J 5 bases short, with 11 bases between.

Note on this clone: A junction boundary mismatches the germline segment, possibly from a read error. This rearrangement joins TRBV12-5 to TRBJ1-1; D call uncertain. The CDR3 is 13 residues long. From germline, CDR1 is LGHNT and CDR2 FRNRAP. The CDR3 coding sequence is TGTGCTAGTGGTATATGGGTAGACACTGAAGCTCTCTTT. Translated, it gives CASGIWVDTEALF.

The chain employs TRBV9 and TRBJ2-1; possible D gene TRBD2, 5 bases. Germline loops: CDR1 SGDLS, CDR2 YYNGEE. The V end was cut by 4 bases, the J end by 9 bases, with 11 bases between. The CDR3 totals 12 residues. In DNA, the CDR3 is TGTGCCAGCAGCATAAAGAGCGGTGAGCAGTTCTTC. Translated: CASSIKSGEQFF.

V and J are TRBV9 and TRBJ2-7, with TRBD1 identical over 8 bases. Trimming took 1 base from V and 7 from J; bases not matched to a gene: 4. Germline CDR1 reads SGDLS; CDR2 reads YYNGEE. The CDR3 has 13 residues. Here the CDR3 reads CASSVQGAGEQYF. In DNA form, the CDR3 reads TGTGCCAGCAGCGTACAGGGGGCGGGGGAGCAGTACTTC.

The CDR3 nucleotides are TGCGCCAGCAGCCAAGGGGCTAGCGGGAGTTGGAATGAGCAGTTCTTC. Translated, it gives CASSQGASGSWNEQFF. The genes are TRBV4-1 and TRBJ2-1, with 10 bases identical to TRBD2. V shed 1 base and J 7 bases; nucleotides not matched to a gene: 7. This CDR3 is built from 16 residues. In germline, CDR1 is MGHRA, CDR2 YSYEKL.